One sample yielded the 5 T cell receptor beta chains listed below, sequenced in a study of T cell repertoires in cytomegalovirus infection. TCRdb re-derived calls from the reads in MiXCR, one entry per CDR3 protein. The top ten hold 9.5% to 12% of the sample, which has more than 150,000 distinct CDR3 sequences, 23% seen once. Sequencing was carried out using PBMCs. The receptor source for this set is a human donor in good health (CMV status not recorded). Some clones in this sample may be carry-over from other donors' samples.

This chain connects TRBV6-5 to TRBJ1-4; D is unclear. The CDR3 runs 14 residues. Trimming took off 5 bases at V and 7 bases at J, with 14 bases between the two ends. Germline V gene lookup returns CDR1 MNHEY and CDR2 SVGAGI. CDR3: CASSRSSSSEKLFF. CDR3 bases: TGTGCCAGCAGTCGTTCTTCGAGTTCTGAAAAACTGTTTTTT.

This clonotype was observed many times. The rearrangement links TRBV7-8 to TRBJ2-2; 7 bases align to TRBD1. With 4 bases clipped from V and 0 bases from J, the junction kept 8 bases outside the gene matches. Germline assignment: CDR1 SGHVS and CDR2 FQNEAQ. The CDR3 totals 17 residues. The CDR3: CASSSRQGAANTGELFF. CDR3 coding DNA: TGTGCCAGCAGCTCCAGACAGGGAGCGGCGAACACCGGGGAGCTGTTTTTT.

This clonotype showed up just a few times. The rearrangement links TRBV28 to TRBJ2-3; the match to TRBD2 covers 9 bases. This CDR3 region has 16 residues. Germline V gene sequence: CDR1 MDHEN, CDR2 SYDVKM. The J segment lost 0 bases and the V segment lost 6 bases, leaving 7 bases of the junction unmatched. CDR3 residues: CASRHQTSGSTDTQYF. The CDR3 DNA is TGTGCCAGCAGACACCAAACTAGCGGGAGCACAGATACGCAGTATTTT.

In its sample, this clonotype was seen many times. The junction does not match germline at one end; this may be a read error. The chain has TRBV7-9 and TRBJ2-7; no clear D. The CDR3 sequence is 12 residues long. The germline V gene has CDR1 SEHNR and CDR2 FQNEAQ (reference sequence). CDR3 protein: CASSLGDPNSTF. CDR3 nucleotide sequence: TGTGCCAGCAGCTTAGGCGACCCCAACTCAACTTTC.

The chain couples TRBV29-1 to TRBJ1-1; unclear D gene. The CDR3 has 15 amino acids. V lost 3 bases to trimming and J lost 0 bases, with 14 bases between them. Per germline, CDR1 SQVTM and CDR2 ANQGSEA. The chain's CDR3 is CSVDLSGGLNTEAFF. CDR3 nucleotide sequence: TGCAGCGTTGACCTATCAGGCGGACTGAACACTGAAGCTTTCTTT. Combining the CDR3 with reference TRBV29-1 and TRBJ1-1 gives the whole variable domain SAVISQKPSRDICQRGTSLTIQCQVDSQVTMMFWYRQQPGQSLTLIATANQGSEATYESGFVIDKFPISRPNLTFSTLTVSNMSPEDSSIYLCSVDLSGGLNTEAFFGQGTRLTVV.